These 6 T cell receptor beta chains originate from one sample sequenced in a study of identical twins. TCRdb reprocessed the 5' RACE reads via MiXCR and lists one record per CDR3 protein. The table lists roughly 710,000 distinct CDR3 sequences, 5.5% to 7.5% of them singletons. What was sequenced was naive T cells sorted from blood. These TCRs come from a man aged 18 to 35 in good health.

This clonotype appeared a few times. The V gene is TRBV18, the J gene TRBJ1-1; TRBD1 matches 9 bases. Germline V lookup: CDR1 KGHSH, CDR2 LQKENI. The V gene end was trimmed by 5 bases and the J gene end by 10 bases; junction bases not matched to a gene: 17. This CDR3 spans 16 amino acids. DNA of the CDR3: TGTGCCAGCTCAATGAACTTACAGGGGGCGCAGAGTGGAGCTTTCTTT. Translation gives CASSMNLQGAQSGAFF.

This clonotype has just a few counts. This sequence joins TRBV12-3 or TRBV12-4 and TRBJ1-4, with 10 bases fitting TRBD1. The V segment lost 5 bases and the J segment 8 bases; nucleotides outside the gene matches: 5. This CDR3 region has 14 residues. CDR3 sequence (DNA): TGTGCCAGCAGTCCGGGACAGGGGCAAGAAAAACTGTTTTTT. Its translation: CASSPGQGQEKLFF.

Many counts were recorded for this clonotype. The V gene is TRBV25-1, the J gene TRBJ2-2; D gene ambiguous. Trimming took 3 bases from V and 4 from J, leaving 9 bases between them. This CDR3 comprises 14 residues. The V gene's germline CDR1 is MGHDK and CDR2 SYGVNS. The CDR3 reads CASSERRITGELFF. The CDR3 bases are TGTGCCAGCAGTGAGCGTAGAATCACCGGGGAGCTGTTTTTT.

This chain's CDR3 is CSARPLAGGNTQYF. The CDR3, as DNA: TGCAGTGCTAGGCCTCTAGCGGGAGGGAATACGCAGTATTTT. The V and J genes are TRBV20-1 and TRBJ2-3; the match to TRBD2 covers 12 bases. The J segment lost 7 bases and the V segment lost 3 bases, leaving 5 bases of the junction unmatched. Germline-derived CDR1 and CDR2 are DFQATT and SNEGSKA (reference sequence). This CDR3 spans 14 amino acids.

This clonotype was observed a handful of times. The V call is TRBV29-1, the J call TRBJ2-1; the D gene is possibly TRBD2 (5 bases). The CDR3 contains 14 residues. Trimming shortened V by 4 bases and J by 6 bases, and 16 bases separated the two germline ends. Germline CDR1 reads SQVTM; CDR2 reads ANQGSEA. CDR3 in amino acids: CSVVVASAGNEQFF. The CDR3 bases are TGCAGCGTTGTGGTGGCTAGTGCGGGCAATGAGCAGTTCTTC.

The chain combines TRBV12-3 or TRBV12-4 with TRBJ2-5, with 10 bases fitting TRBD1. The V and J ends lost 3 bases and 5 bases, in that order; junction bases with no gene match: 6. The CDR3 covers 15 residues. CDR3 coding DNA: TGTGCCAGCAGTTTCGACGGACAGGGGGACGAGACCCAGTACTTC. Protein product: CASSFDGQGDETQYF.